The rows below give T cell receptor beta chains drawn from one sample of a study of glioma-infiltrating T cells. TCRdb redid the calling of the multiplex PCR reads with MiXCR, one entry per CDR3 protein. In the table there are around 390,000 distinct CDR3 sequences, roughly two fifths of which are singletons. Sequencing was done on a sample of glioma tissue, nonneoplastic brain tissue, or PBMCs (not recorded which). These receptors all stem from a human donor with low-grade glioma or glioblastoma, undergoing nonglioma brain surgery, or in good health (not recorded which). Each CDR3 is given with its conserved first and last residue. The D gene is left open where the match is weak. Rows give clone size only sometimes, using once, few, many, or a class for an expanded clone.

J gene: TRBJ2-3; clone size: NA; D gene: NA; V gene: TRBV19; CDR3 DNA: TGTGCCAGTAGTCCCCGCGGCAGCTCGGCAGGAACAGATACGCAGTATTTT; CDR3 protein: CASSPRGSSAGTDTQYF
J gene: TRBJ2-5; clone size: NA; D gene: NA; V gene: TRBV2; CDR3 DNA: TGTGCCAGCTTGGAGCAAGAGACCCAGTACTTC; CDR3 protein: CASLEQETQYF
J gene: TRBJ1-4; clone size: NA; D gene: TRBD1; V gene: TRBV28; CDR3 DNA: TGTGCCAGCAGTTTCTCTACAGGGGCAACTAATGAAAGACTGTTTTTT; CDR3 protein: CASSFSTGATNERLFF
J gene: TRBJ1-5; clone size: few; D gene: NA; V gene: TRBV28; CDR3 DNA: TGTGCCAGCAGTAACAATCAGCCCCAGCATTTT; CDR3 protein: CASSNNQPQHF
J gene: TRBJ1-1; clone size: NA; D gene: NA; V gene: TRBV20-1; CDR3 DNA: TGCAGTGCTAGGGGATCCCGAGGCACTGAAGCTTTCTTT; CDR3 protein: CSARGSRGTEAFF
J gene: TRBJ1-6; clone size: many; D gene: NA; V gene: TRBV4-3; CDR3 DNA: TGCGCCAGCAGCCAAGGTGAATATAATTCACCCCTCCACTTT; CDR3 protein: CASSQGEYNSPLHF
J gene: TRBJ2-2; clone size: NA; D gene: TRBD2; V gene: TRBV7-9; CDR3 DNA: TGTGCCAGCAGCCCCGGGGAGGGCACCGGGGAGCTGTTTTTT; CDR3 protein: CASSPGEGTGELFF
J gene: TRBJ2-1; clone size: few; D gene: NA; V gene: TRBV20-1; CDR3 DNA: TGCAGTGCCCTTGCGGGTAACCTTTACAATGAGCAGTTCTTC; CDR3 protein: CSALAGNLYNEQFF
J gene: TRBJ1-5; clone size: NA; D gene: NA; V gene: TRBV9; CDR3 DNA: TGTGCCAGCAGTCAGGGGAACAATCAGCCCCAGCATTTT; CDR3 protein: CASSQGNNQPQHF
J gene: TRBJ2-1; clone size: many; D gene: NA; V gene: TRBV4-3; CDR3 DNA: TGCGCCAGCAGCCAAGAAGGAGCGGTAGGATACAATGAGCAGTTCTTC; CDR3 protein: CASSQEGAVGYNEQFF
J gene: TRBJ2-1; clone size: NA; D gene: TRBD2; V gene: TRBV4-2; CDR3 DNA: TGTGCCAGCAGCCCCATCGGACTAGCGTCAGGGGATGAGCAGTTCTTC; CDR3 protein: CASSPIGLASGDEQFF
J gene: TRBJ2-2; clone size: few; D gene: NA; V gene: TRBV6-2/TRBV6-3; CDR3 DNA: TGTGCCAGCAGTTGGGCTAGCTTGAACACCGGGGAGCTGTTTTTT; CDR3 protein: CASSWASLNTGELFF
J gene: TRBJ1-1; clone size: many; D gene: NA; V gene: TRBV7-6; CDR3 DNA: TGTGCCAGCAGCTTAGCAGTGTACACTGAAGCTTTCTTT; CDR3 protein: CASSLAVYTEAFF
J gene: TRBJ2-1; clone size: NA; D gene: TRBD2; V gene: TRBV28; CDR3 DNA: TGTGCCAGCAGGCCCGGACTAGCGGGCGCGGGATATGAGCAGTTCTTC; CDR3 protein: CASRPGLAGAGYEQFF
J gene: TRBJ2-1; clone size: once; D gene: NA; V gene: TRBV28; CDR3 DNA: TGTGCCAGCAGTTTTCACTACTCCCGACAGAACTACGAGCAGTTCTTC; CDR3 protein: CASSFHYSRQNYEQFF
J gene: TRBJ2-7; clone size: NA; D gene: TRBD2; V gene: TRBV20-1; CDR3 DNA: TGCAGTGCCACTAGCGGGGGGTGCGAGCAGTACTTC; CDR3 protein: CSATSGGCEQYF
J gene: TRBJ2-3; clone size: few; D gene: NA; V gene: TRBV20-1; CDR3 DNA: TGCAGTGGGTACACGGGACTCCAAAGCACAGATACGCAGTATTTT; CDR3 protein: CSGYTGLQSTDTQYF
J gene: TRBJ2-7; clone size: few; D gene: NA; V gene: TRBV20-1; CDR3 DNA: TGCAGTGCTAGACCCCGGGACACCCCGCACGAGCAGTACTTC; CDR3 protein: CSARPRDTPHEQYF